This T cell receptor beta chain was found in a study of CD8 T cells in ankylosing spondylitis. Trimming took off 2 bases at V and 7 bases at J, with 9 bases between the two ends. The CDR3 is 13 residues long. Germline V gene lookup returns CDR1 SGHVS and CDR2 FQNEAQ. One entry per CDR3 protein results from TCRdb running MiXCR on the 5' RACE reads. The sample lists some 150,000 distinct CDR3 sequences; around 43% were seen once. This clonotype appeared once. What it binds is unknown. Study conclusions and caveats: Earlier literature documents some of the motif variants in reactive arthritis synovial fluid and blood. Clones tied to disease were said to be significantly enriched in matched ankylosing spondylitis synovial fluid.

This sequence joins TRBV7-8 and TRBJ1-5; the D is unclear. The sequencing sample was made of synovial fluid, either unsorted or a sorted T cell fraction (not recorded which). The source of this sequence is a male donor with ankylosing spondylitis. In DNA, the CDR3 is TGTGCCAGCAGCTTACGGGTTCGCCAGCCCCAGCATTTT. Amino acids: CASSLRVRQPQHF. Drawing the rest from reference TRBV7-8 and TRBJ1-5, the complete variable domain is GAGVSQSPRYKVAKRGQDVALRCDPISGHVSLFWYQQALGQGPEFLTYFQNEAQLDKSGLPSDRFFAERPEGSVSTLKIQRTQQEDSAVYLCASSLRVRQPQHFGDGTRLSIL.